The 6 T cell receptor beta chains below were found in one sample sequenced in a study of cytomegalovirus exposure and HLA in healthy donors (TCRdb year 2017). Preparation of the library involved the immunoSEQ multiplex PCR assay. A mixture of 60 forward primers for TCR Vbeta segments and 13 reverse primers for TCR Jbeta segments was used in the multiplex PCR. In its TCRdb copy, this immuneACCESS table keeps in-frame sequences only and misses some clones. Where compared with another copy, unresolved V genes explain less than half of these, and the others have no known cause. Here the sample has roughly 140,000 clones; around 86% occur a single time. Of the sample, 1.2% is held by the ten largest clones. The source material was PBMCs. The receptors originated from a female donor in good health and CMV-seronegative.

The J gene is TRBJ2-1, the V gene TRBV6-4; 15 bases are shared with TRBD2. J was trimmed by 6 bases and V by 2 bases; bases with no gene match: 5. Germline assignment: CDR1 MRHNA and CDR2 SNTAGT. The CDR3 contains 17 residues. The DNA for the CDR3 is TGTGCCAGCAGTGACGGATCGGGACTAGCGGGAGGCAATGAGCAGTTCTTC. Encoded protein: CASSDGSGLAGGNEQFF.

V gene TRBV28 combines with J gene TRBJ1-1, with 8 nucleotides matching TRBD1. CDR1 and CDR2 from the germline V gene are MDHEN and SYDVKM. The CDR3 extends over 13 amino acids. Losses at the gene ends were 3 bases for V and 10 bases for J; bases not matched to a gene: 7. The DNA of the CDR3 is TGTGCCAGCAGTTTCGGACAGGGCCTAGGAGCTTTCTTT. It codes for CASSFGQGLGAFF. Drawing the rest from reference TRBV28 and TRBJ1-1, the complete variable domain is DVKVTQSSRYLVKRTGEKVFLECVQDMDHENMFWYRQDPGLGLRLIYFSYDVKMKEKGDIPEGYSVSREKKERFSLILESASTNQTSMYLCASSFGQGLGAFFGQGTRLTVV.

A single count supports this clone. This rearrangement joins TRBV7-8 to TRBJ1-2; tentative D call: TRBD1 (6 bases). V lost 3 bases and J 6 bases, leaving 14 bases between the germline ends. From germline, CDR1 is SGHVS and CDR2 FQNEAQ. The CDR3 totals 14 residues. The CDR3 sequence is CASSLQQGANGYTF. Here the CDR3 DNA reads TGTGCCAGCAGCTTGCAACAGGGAGCGAATGGCTACACCTTC.

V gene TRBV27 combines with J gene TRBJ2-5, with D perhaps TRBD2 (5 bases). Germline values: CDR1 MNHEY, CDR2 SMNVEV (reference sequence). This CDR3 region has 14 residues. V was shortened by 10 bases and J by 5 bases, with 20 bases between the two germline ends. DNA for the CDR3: TGTGCCACCAAAGCCTTGGGAGCGACGGAGACCCAGTACTTC. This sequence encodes CATKALGATETQYF.

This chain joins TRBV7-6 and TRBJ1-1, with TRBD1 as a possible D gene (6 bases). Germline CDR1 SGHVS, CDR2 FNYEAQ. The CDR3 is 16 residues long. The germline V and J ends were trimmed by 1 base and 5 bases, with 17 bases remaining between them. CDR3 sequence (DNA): TGTGCCAGCAGCTTAGGGCCCCCCACAGGGAATACTGAAGCTTTCTTT. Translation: CASSLGPPTGNTEAFF. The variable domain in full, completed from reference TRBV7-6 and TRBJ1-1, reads GAGVSQSPRYKVTKRGQDVALRCDPISGHVSLYWYRQALGQGPEFLTYFNYEAQQDKSGLPNDRFSAERPEGSISTLTIQRTEQRDSAMYRCASSLGPPTGNTEAFFGQGTRLTVV.

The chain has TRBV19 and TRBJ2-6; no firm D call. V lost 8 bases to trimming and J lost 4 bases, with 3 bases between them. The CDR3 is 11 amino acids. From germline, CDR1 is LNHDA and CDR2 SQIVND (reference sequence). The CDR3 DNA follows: TGTGCCAGTCGGGGGGCCAACGTCCTGACTTTC. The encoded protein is CASRGANVLTF.